The 3 T cell receptor beta chains reported below all come from one sample, sequenced in a study of T cells in Graves' hyperthyroidism and ophthalmopathy. From RNA transcripts, TCR beta CDR3 regions were amplified. HTBI primers were employed in a first-round RT-PCR of the TCR CDR3. TCRdb re-derived calls from the multiplex PCR reads in MiXCR, one entry per CDR3 protein. The data show 450,000 to 700,000 distinct CDR3 sequences, with more than 45% seen just once and around 8% held by the top ten. Material: peripheral blood or thyroid tissue (not recorded which). The receptors stem from a young woman with Graves' hyperthyroidism.

Note on this clonotype: A much larger clone differs from this one at a single base, so this may be a read error. The J gene is TRBJ1-6, the V gene TRBV27; D perhaps matches TRBD1 (6 bases). The germline V and J ends were trimmed by 8 bases and 11 bases, with 16 bases remaining between them. The CDR3 totals 13 residues. Germline V gives CDR1 MNHEY, CDR2 SMNVEV (reference sequence). CDR3 residues: CASWRGKDTPLHF. DNA for the CDR3: TGTGCCAGCTGGAGGGGGAAGGATACACCCCTCCACTTT.

This clonotype has ten or more counts. The chain links TRBV10-2 to TRBJ1-1; no reliable D call. Germline V gives CDR1 WSHSY, CDR2 SAAADI. Trimming cost V 0 bases and J 3 bases, with 2 bases left between them. The CDR3 extends over 12 amino acids. CDR3 DNA: TGCGCCAGCAGTGAGTCTTACACTGAAGCTTTCTTT. Translating it yields CASSESYTEAFF.

This clonotype was observed many times. The rearrangement links TRBV20-1 to TRBJ2-7; D remains ambiguous. Per germline, CDR1 DFQATT and CDR2 SNEGSKA (reference sequence). V dropped 5 bases and J dropped 4 bases, with 12 bases sitting between them. The CDR3 consists of 12 residues. The CDR3 region is CSAPWVGYEQYF. In nucleotides, the CDR3 is TGCAGTGCTCCATGGGTAGGGTACGAGCAGTACTTC.